This TCR beta chain came from a study of beta chain features in type 1 diabetes. General study points: Among patients with Type 1 diabetes, TCRB CDR3s were moderately but significantly shorter in every one of the four CD4+ subsets.

CD4+ naive, central memory, regulatory and stem cell-like memory subsets were isolated by sorting on CD45RO/CCR7/CD25/CD127/CD95/CD27. Expressed TCRB transcripts were sequenced because the entire RNA isolate underwent reverse transcription. Around 4 million reads per sample were averaged for naive, central memory and regulatory samples. Produced via immunoSEQ multiplex PCR; TCRdb's table is partial and in-frame only. Among under 950,000 clones, under 20% were seen once, and the ten largest hold 0.02% to 0.03%. With respect to this clone: Its antigen is not identified. Different DNA sequences within this sample yield the same CDR3.

This CDR3 is built from 14 residues. Between the trimmed V and J ends, which lost 5 bases and 0 bases, there was a span of 11 bases. The germline V gene encodes CDR1 SGHTA and CDR2 FQGNSA. Sequencing was carried out using naive CD4+ T cells from blood. The gene calls are TRBV7-2 and TRBJ2-7; D unclear. This clonotype was obtained from a woman aged 18-35 years in good health. The CDR3 region is CASSPSGNSYEQYF. CDR3 nucleotides: TGTGCCAGCAGCCCCTCCGGCAACTCCTACGAGCAGTACTTC.